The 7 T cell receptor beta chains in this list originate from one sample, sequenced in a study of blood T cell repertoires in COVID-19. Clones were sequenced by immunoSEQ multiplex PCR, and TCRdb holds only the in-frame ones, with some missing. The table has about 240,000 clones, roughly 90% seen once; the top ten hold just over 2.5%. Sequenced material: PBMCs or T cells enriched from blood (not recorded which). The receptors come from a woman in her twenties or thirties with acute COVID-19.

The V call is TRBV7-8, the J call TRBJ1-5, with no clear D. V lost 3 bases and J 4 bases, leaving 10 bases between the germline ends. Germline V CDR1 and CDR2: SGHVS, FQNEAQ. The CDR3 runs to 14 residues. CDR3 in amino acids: CASSLYGKNQPQHF. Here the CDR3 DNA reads TGTGCCAGCAGCTTGTACGGTAAAAATCAGCCCCAGCATTTT.

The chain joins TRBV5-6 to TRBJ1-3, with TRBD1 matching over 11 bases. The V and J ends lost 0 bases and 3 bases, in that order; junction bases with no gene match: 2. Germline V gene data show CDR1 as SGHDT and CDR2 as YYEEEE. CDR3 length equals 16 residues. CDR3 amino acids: CASSLGTGGGGNTIYF. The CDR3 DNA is TGTGCCAGCAGCTTGGGGACAGGGGGCGGTGGAAACACCATATATTTT.

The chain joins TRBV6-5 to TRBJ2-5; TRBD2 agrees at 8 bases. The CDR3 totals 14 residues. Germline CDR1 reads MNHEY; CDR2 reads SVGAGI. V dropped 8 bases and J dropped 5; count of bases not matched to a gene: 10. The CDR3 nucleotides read TGTGCCAGCCAGAGCGGGGGCTCTCCGGAGACCCAGTACTTC. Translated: CASQSGGSPETQYF.

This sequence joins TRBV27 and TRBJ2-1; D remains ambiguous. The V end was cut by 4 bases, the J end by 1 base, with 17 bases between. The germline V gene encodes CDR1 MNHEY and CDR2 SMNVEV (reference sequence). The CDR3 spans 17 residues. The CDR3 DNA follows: TGTGCCAGCAGTTCCGCAGCTAGTTGGCCTTCCTACAATGAGCAGTTCTTC. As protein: CASSSAASWPSYNEQFF.

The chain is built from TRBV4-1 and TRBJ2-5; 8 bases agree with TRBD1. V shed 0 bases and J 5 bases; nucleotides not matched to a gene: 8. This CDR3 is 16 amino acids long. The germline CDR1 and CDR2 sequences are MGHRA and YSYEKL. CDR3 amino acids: CASSQEGRGLFETQYF. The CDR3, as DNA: TGCGCCAGCAGCCAAGAAGGCAGGGGGCTTTTTGAGACCCAGTACTTC.

CDR3 sequence: CASSVPSGGTENTGELFF. CDR3 DNA sequence: TGTGCCAGCAGCGTGCCCTCGGGGGGGACAGAGAACACCGGGGAGCTGTTTTTT. The chain couples TRBV9 to TRBJ2-2; D is perhaps TRBD2 (8 bases). The V and J ends lost 2 bases and 1 base respectively, with 18 bases between them. Germline V gene data show CDR1 as SGDLS and CDR2 as YYNGEE. CDR3 length equals 18 residues.

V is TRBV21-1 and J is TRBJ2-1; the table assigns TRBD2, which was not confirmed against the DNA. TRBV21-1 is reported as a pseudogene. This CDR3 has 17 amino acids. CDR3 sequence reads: CASPGSGGASGYNEQFF. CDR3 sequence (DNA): TGTGCCAGCCCGGGTAGCGGGGGGGCCTCAGGTTACAATGAGCAGTTCTTC.